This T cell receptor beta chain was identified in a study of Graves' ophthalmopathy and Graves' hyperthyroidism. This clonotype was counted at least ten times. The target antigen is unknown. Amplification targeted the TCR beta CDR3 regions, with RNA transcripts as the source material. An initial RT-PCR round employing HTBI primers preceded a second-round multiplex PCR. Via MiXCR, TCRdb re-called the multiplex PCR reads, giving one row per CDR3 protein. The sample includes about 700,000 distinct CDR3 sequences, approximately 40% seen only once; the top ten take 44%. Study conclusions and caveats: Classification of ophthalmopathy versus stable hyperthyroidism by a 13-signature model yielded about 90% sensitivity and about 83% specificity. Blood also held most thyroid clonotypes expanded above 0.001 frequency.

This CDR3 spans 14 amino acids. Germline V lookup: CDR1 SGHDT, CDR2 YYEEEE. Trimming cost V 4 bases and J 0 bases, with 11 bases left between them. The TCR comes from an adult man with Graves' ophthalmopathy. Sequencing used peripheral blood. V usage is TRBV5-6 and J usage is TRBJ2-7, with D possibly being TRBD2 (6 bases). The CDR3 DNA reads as TGTGCCAGCAGCCCCCGGGACTTCTCCTACGAGCAGTACTTC. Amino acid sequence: CASSPRDFSYEQYF.